A single sample is the source of the 29 T cell receptor beta chains below, sequenced in a study of PD-1 blockade in classical Hodgkin lymphoma. The data were produced by immunoSEQ multiplex PCR, yet TCRdb's version contains in-frame clones alone and is incomplete. This table holds 24,000 or so clones, about 74% found once. Each patient experienced a relapse that followed autologous stem cell transplantation, and brentuximab vedotin exposure varied. Material: peripheral blood mononuclear cells (PBMCs), obtained before the second cycle of nivolumab. The receptors derive from a human donor with classical Hodgkin lymphoma.

The genes are TRBV5-5 and TRBJ2-1; D remains unclear. The CDR3 totals 14 residues. Germline V gene lookup returns CDR1 SGHKS and CDR2 YYEKEE (reference sequence). Trimming shortened V by 0 bases and J by 5 bases, and 9 bases separated the two germline ends. CDR3 amino acids: CASSLVVRHNEQFF. CDR3 sequence (DNA): TGTGCCAGCAGCTTGGTGGTAAGGCACAATGAGCAGTTCTTC.

This rearrangement joins TRBV18 to TRBJ2-1; D is unresolved. V dropped 3 bases and J dropped 6 bases, with 12 bases sitting between them. The CDR3 extends over 14 amino acids. CDR1 and CDR2 (germline): KGHSH, LQKENI. DNA for the CDR3: TGTGCCAGCTCACCCCCCAGTGGCTCCAATGAGCAGTTCTTC. This encodes CASSPPSGSNEQFF.

The rearrangement joins TRBV9 to TRBJ2-7, with a tentative D call TRBD1 (5 bases). V dropped 0 bases and J dropped 6 bases, with 13 bases sitting between them. The germline V gene encodes CDR1 SGDLS and CDR2 YYNGEE. The CDR3 length is 14 residues. CDR3 sequence reads: CASSVAPAQGEQYF. The CDR3 DNA sequence: TGTGCCAGCAGCGTAGCCCCCGCTCAGGGCGAGCAGTACTTC.

V usage is TRBV5-6 and J usage is TRBJ2-7; TRBD2 might be the D (6 bases). The CDR3 sequence is 15 residues long. CDR1 and CDR2 from the germline V gene are SGHDT and YYEEEE. With 4 bases removed from V and 1 base from J, the gap between germline ends came to 15 bases. This CDR3 reads CASSGRPVGSYEQYF. CDR3 bases: TGTGCCAGCAGCGGGAGGCCCGTGGGGTCCTACGAGCAGTACTTC.

This chain uses TRBV7-2 with TRBJ2-5; D is unclear. V was pared by 6 bases and J by 2 bases, with 16 bases between. The germline V gene encodes CDR1 SGHTA and CDR2 FQGNSA. The CDR3 runs 15 residues. The CDR3 is CASRVNVIPQETQYF. In nucleotides, the CDR3 is TGTGCCAGCAGAGTAAACGTAATACCGCAAGAGACCCAGTACTTC.

The V call is TRBV5-1, the J call TRBJ1-1; the D is unclear. This CDR3 has 15 residues. CDR1 SGHRS and CDR2 YFSETQ come from the germline V gene. V was trimmed by 5 bases and J by 1 base, leaving 15 bases between them. The CDR3 DNA is TGCGCCAGCAGGATTGTGCGGGAAGGGAACACTGAAGCTTTCTTT. Translated: CASRIVREGNTEAFF.

The chain joins TRBV16 to TRBJ2-4; unclear D gene. Between the trimmed V and J ends, which lost 0 bases and 1 base, there was a span of 4 bases. This CDR3 is 14 amino acids long. The germline V gene encodes CDR1 KGHSY and CDR2 FQNENV. The CDR3 coding sequence is TGTGCCAGCAGCCAATCCATCGCCAAAAACATTCAGTACTTC. Translation: CASSQSIAKNIQYF. Filled out from reference TRBV16 and TRBJ2-4, the complete variable domain reads GEEVAQTPKHLVRGEGQKAKLYCAPIKGHSYVFWYQQVLKNEFKFLISFQNENVFDETGMPKERFSAKCLPNSPCSLEIQATKLEDSAVYFCASSQSIAKNIQYFGAGTRLSVL.

This chain connects TRBV25-1 to TRBJ2-1; 9 nucleotides match TRBD2. V lost 4 bases and J lost 6; bases outside the gene matches: 4. The length of the CDR3 is 14 residues. Per the germline V gene, CDR1 is MGHDK and CDR2 is SYGVNS. In DNA, the CDR3 is TGTGCCAGCAGTGTAGCGGGAGATGCCAATGAGCAGTTCTTC. Amino acid sequence: CASSVAGDANEQFF.

The V gene is TRBV28, the J gene TRBJ1-3, with no clear D. This CDR3 contains 15 residues. From germline, CDR1 is MDHEN and CDR2 SYDVKM. V lost 3 bases and J 0 bases, leaving 9 bases between the germline ends. Here the CDR3 reads CASSFSAASGNTIYF. The CDR3 DNA reads TGTGCCAGCAGTTTCTCGGCAGCCTCTGGAAACACCATATATTTT.

J is TRBJ1-1 and V is TRBV5-5, with a tentative D call TRBD1 (5 bases). From germline, CDR1 is SGHKS and CDR2 YYEKEE (reference sequence). The germline V and J ends were trimmed by 4 bases and 8 bases, with 18 bases remaining between them. The CDR3 extends over 14 amino acids. The CDR3: CASSPMADRGEAFF. CDR3 in DNA: TGTGCCAGCAGCCCGATGGCAGACCGGGGGGAAGCTTTCTTT.

This clone was observed a single time. The rearrangement joins TRBV4-3 to TRBJ2-1; 11 nucleotides align to TRBD2. The CDR3 length is 16 residues. V was pared by 3 bases and J by 7 bases, with 8 bases of the junction left unmatched. Germline CDR1 reads LGHNA; CDR2 reads YSLEER. The CDR3 is CASSQELAGVTNEQFF. The CDR3 bases are TGCGCCAGCAGCCAGGAACTAGCGGGAGTAACTAATGAGCAGTTCTTC.

In DNA form, the CDR3 reads TGTGCCAGCAGCTCAACAGGCTACGAGCAGTACTTC. Its protein is CASSSTGYEQYF. The chain combines TRBV11-3 with TRBJ2-7, with a tentative D call TRBD1 (5 bases). The CDR3 contains 12 residues. Germline CDR1 SGHNT, CDR2 YENEEA. Trimming took 4 bases from V and 3 from J, leaving 7 bases between them.

This chain joins TRBV5-4 and TRBJ2-1, with 11 positions matching TRBD1. Germline CDR1 is SGHNT and CDR2 is YYREEE (reference sequence). V gave up 4 bases and J gave up 9 bases; unmatched junction bases: 6. CDR3 size: 14 residues. The CDR3 nucleotides are TGTGCCAGCAGCGCGGACAGGGGGCGGGGTGAGCAGTTCTTC. This sequence encodes CASSADRGRGEQFF.

This clone was counted between two and nine times. The rearrangement links TRBV19 to TRBJ2-1; 9 positions agree with TRBD1. The junction had 6 bases not matched to a gene; V was cut back by 3 bases and J by 6 bases. The germline gives CDR1 LNHDA, CDR2 SQIVND (reference sequence). The CDR3 runs 15 residues. The CDR3 sequence: CASSIGQGYVNEQFF. CDR3 nucleotide sequence: TGTGCCAGTAGTATCGGACAGGGGTACGTCAATGAGCAGTTCTTC. Complete variable domain (other parts from reference TRBV19 and TRBJ2-1): DGGITQSPKYLFRKEGQNVTLSCEQNLNHDAMYWYRQDPGQGLRLIYYSQIVNDFQKGDIAEGYSVSREKKESFPLTVTSAQKNPTAFYLCASSIGQGYVNEQFFGPGTRLTVL.

In this sample, this clone is medium-sized (0.01 to 0.1%). This CDR3 reads CSVVCRASYSNQPQHF. In DNA, the CDR3 is TGCAGCGTTGTGTGTCGCGCCAGTTATAGCAATCAGCCCCAGCATTTT. The J gene is TRBJ1-5, the V gene TRBV29-1; D ambiguous. This CDR3 comprises 16 residues. Per the germline V gene, CDR1 is SQVTM and CDR2 is ANQGSEA. V was cut by 4 bases and J by 0 bases, with 16 bases left in between.

The genes are TRBV27 and TRBJ2-5; D unresolved. The last part of the DNA fits TRBJ2-7 better; the J call may be wrong. The CDR3 loop spans 11 amino acids. Germline V gene data show CDR1 as MNHEY and CDR2 as SMNVEV (reference sequence). CDR3 in amino acids: CASSLSGEQYF. The CDR3, as DNA: TGTGCCAGCAGTTTATCGGGCGAGCAGTACTTC.

This chain connects TRBV30 to TRBJ1-6, with D perhaps matching TRBD1 (6 bases). The germline V and J ends were trimmed by 3 bases and 9 bases, with 15 bases remaining between them. The CDR3 extends over 14 amino acids. The germline V gene encodes CDR1 GTSNPN and CDR2 SVGIG (reference sequence). The DNA for the CDR3 is TGTGCCTGGAGAAACAGGGCGGGGGGTTCACCCCTCCACTTT. Translation: CAWRNRAGGSPLHF.

The chain combines TRBV19 with TRBJ1-2; 8 bases match TRBD1. Germline values: CDR1 LNHDA, CDR2 SQIVND (reference sequence). There are 13 residues in the CDR3. The V gene end was trimmed by 6 bases and the J gene end by 8 bases; junction bases not matched to a gene: 8. The CDR3 DNA reads TGTGCCAGTAGCCTTTCAGGGGGCCGGGGCTACACCTTC. This gives the protein CASSLSGGRGYTF.

The chain uses TRBV27 and TRBJ1-1; D is uncertain. The CDR3 is made up of 16 amino acids. Trimming stripped 2 bases from V and 3 bases from J, with 16 bases between. The germline V gene encodes CDR1 MNHEY and CDR2 SMNVEV (reference sequence). The CDR3 loop reads CASSLAPTGSYTEAFF. The CDR3 nucleotides are TGTGCCAGCAGTTTAGCTCCGACCGGATCGTACACTGAAGCTTTCTTT.

This clone is a singleton in its sample. The chain employs TRBV4-2 and TRBJ2-3, with TRBD2 matching over 10 bases. Germline CDR1 is LGHNA and CDR2 is YNFKEQ. The CDR3 has 16 residues. Trimming cost V 0 bases and J 6 bases; bases outside gene matches: 6. The CDR3 here is CASSQDFSGRGDTQYF. CDR3 DNA sequence: TGTGCCAGCAGCCAAGATTTCAGCGGGAGGGGGGATACGCAGTATTTT.

This chain uses TRBV28 with TRBJ1-2, with a tentative D call TRBD1 (5 bases). Germline lookup yields CDR1 MDHEN and CDR2 SYDVKM. V lost 6 bases and J 7 bases, leaving 15 bases between the germline ends. The CDR3 runs 13 residues. CDR3 amino acids: CASSTREKGGYTF. In DNA, the CDR3 is TGTGCCAGCAGCACCAGGGAGAAGGGTGGCTACACCTTC.

This clone was counted only a few times. The chain recombines TRBV5-1 with TRBJ2-6, with D possibly matching TRBD1 (5 bases). Trimming removed 4 bases from V and 2 bases from J, with 16 bases in between. Germline CDR1 and CDR2: SGHRS and YFSETQ. This CDR3 is built from 17 residues. As DNA, the CDR3 is TGCGCCAGCAGCACGGAACCAGGGTTGGCTGGGGCCAACGTCCTGACTTTC. This codes for CASSTEPGLAGANVLTF.

The CDR3 loop is CASSWLVNTEAFF. DNA for the CDR3: TGTGCCAGTTCGTGGTTGGTGAACACTGAAGCTTTCTTT. V gene TRBV19 combines with J gene TRBJ1-1; D unclear. The CDR3 has 13 amino acids. The germline V and J ends were trimmed by 8 bases and 0 bases, with 10 bases remaining between them. Germline CDR1 and CDR2: LNHDA and SQIVND (reference sequence).

This chain uses TRBV5-4 with TRBJ2-1; 9 bases align to TRBD1. In germline, CDR1 is SGHNT, CDR2 YYREEE (reference sequence). The CDR3 is 16 residues long. V shed 5 bases, J shed 3 bases, and the junction held 9 bases outside the gene matches. DNA of the CDR3: TGTGCCAGCAGTTTAGCCGGGACAGGGAACTACAATGAGCAGTTCTTC. The encoded protein is CASSLAGTGNYNEQFF.

This clone is judged medium-sized. The chain joins TRBV11-2 to TRBJ2-3, with a tentative D call TRBD2 (5 bases). The CDR3 is 16 residues long. Germline-derived CDR1 and CDR2 are SGHAT and FQNNGV. The ends were cut back, 2 bases at V and 2 bases at J, with 14 bases in the middle. The CDR3 nucleotides read TGTGCCAGCAGCTTATATCGGAGGCCCAACACAGATACGCAGTATTTT. Its protein product is CASSLYRRPNTDTQYF. Together with reference TRBV11-2 and TRBJ2-3, the CDR3 gives the full variable domain: EAGVAQSPRYKIIEKRQSVAFWCNPISGHATLYWYQQILGQGPKLLIQFQNNGVVDDSQLPKDRFSAERLKGVDSTLKIQPAKLEDSAVYLCASSLYRRPNTDTQYFGPGTRLTVL.

This clone turned up a few times. The chain combines TRBV27 with TRBJ2-3; the D gene is possibly TRBD2 (6 bases). The V gene's germline CDR1 is MNHEY and CDR2 SMNVEV (reference sequence). The CDR3 extends over 19 amino acids. V lost 5 bases, J lost 4 bases, and 28 bases lay in between. The CDR3 DNA sequence: TGTGCCAGCAGTCAATATGCGCCCCCCGGCGGGATCAGAGCAGATACGCAGTATTTT. This codes for CASSQYAPPGGIRADTQYF.

The V call is TRBV7-6, the J call TRBJ1-5; the D gene is possibly TRBD1 (5 bases). Germline V CDR1 and CDR2: SGHVS, FNYEAQ. The CDR3 totals 13 residues. Trimming removed 5 bases at V and 6 bases at J, with 11 bases between. The CDR3, as DNA: TGTGCCAGCAGCCCCGGGGACCGTCAGCCCCAGCATTTT. As protein: CASSPGDRQPQHF.

The J gene is TRBJ1-6, the V gene TRBV28; TRBD1 aligns across 7 bases. V shed 5 bases, J shed 3 bases, and the junction held 4 bases outside the gene matches. This CDR3 contains 15 residues. CDR1 and CDR2 from the germline V gene are MDHEN and SYDVKM. The CDR3 spells CASSPGDSYNSPLHF. CDR3 in DNA: TGTGCCAGCAGTCCAGGGGACAGCTATAATTCACCCCTCCACTTT.

This clone showed up just a few times. The gene calls are TRBV15 and TRBJ1-1; no clear D gene. Trimming cost V 1 base and J 0 bases, with 9 bases left between them. This CDR3 is built from 15 residues. CDR1 is LNHNV, CDR2 YYDKDF, per germline (reference sequence). The CDR3 sequence is CATSRAGVMNTEAFF. CDR3 sequence (DNA): TGTGCCACCAGCAGAGCCGGGGTCATGAACACTGAAGCTTTCTTT.